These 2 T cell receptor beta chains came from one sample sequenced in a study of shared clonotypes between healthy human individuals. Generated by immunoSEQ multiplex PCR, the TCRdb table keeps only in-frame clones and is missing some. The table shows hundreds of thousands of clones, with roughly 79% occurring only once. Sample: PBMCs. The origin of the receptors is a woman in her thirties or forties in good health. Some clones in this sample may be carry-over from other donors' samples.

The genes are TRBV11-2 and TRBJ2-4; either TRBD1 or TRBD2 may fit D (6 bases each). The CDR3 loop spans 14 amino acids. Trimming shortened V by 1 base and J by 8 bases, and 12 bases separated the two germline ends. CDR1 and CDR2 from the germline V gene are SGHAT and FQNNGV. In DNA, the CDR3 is TGTGCCAGCAGCTTAGTGGGGGGCCGGGACATTCAGTACTTC. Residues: CASSLVGGRDIQYF.

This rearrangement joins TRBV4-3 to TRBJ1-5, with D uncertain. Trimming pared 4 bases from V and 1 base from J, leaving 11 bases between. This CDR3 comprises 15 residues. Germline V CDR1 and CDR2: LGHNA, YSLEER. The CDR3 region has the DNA TGCGCCAGCAGCCCCCGGCAGGAAAGCAATCAGCCCCAGCATTTT. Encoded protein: CASSPRQESNQPQHF.